A selection of T cell receptor beta chains follows, all from one sample in a study of shared clonotypes between healthy human individuals. Clones were read by immunoSEQ multiplex PCR, and TCRdb kept only the in-frame ones, dropping some. The sample includes about 1.1 million clones, 75% to 80% seen only once; the top ten take 0.5% to 0.6%. Sequencing was carried out using memory CD4+ T cells from PBMCs. The receptors shown here come from a young man in good health. Some clones in this sample may be carry-over from other donors' samples. Each CDR3 is given with its conserved first and last residue. A D gene is named only where the DNA matches it firmly. Size tells how often a clone was seen (once, few, many) or the class of an expanded clone, and some rows leave it out.

TGCGCCAGCAGCCAACTATTCGGACTCCGGGCCAACGTCCTGACTTTC CASSQLFGLRANVLTF TRBV4-3 16 TRBJ2-6 NA NA
TGTGCCAGCAGTAGCGGGAGCACAGATACGCAGTATTTT CASSSGSTDTQYF TRBV6-1 13 TRBJ2-3 NA NA
TGTGCCAGCAGCTACGGAGGACAAGTCTACGAGCAGTACTTC CASSYGGQVYEQYF TRBV7-2 14 TRBJ2-7 NA NA
TGTGCCAGCGTGGCAGGTACCCATTCCACAGATACGCAGTATTTT CASVAGTHSTDTQYF TRBV6-1 15 TRBJ2-3 NA NA
TGTGCCAGCAGCTTTCGGAGGGCCGGGGAGCTGTTTTTT CASSFRRAGELFF TRBV5-6 13 TRBJ2-2 NA NA
TGTGCCATCAGTGACGATAGTCCCCAAGCTTTCTTT CAISDDSPQAFF TRBV10-3 12 TRBJ1-1 NA NA
TGTGCCAGCATTGGGGGTATAACCCAAGAGACCCAGTACTTC CASIGGITQETQYF TRBV7-9 14 TRBJ2-5 NA NA
TGCGCCAGCAGCCAAACAGGGACACTCTCTGGGGCCAACGTCCTGACTTTC CASSQTGTLSGANVLTF TRBV4-1 17 TRBJ2-6 NA NA
TGTGCCAGTAGTCCCCTCGCATCTAATGAAAAACTGTTTTTT CASSPLASNEKLFF TRBV19 14 TRBJ1-4 NA NA
TGTGCCAGCAGCTTACCGACTAGCGGGGGCACAGATACGCAGTATTTT CASSLPTSGGTDTQYF TRBV7-8 16 TRBJ2-3 NA TRBD2
TGTGCCAGCAGCAGGCTAGCAGGACTAGCGGGAGGACAGCAGTACTTC CASSRLAGLAGGQQYF TRBV6-6 16 TRBJ2-7 NA TRBD2
TGTGCCAGCAGCCTAGTGGGACTAGCGGGAGGAGGTGAGCAGTTCTTC CASSLVGLAGGGEQFF TRBV7-3 16 TRBJ2-1 NA TRBD2
TGTGCCAGCAGCGTAGATGGCAGGGGGAACACTGAAGCTTTCTTT CASSVDGRGNTEAFF TRBV9 15 TRBJ1-1 NA NA
TGCGCCAGCAGCTATTCCGGGACGAAGCAAGAGACCCAGTACTTC CASSYSGTKQETQYF TRBV5-1 15 TRBJ2-5 NA NA
TGCGCCAGCAGCCAAGGTGCCGGACTAGGCGAGCAGTACTTC CASSQGAGLGEQYF TRBV4-1 14 TRBJ2-7 NA TRBD2
TGTGCCAGCAGCTTGGGACAGGGATTGATGAACACTGAAGCTTTCTTT CASSLGQGLMNTEAFF TRBV11-2 16 TRBJ1-1 NA TRBD1
TGTGCCAGCTCCGTGGGGGTCGCTGAAGCTTTCTTT CASSVGVAEAFF TRBV18 12 TRBJ1-1 once NA
TGTGCCAGCACCCCCTTTGGAACAGATACGCAGTATTTT CASTPFGTDTQYF TRBV6-5 13 TRBJ2-3 few NA
TGTGCCAGCAGTGCCGGAGACCTGGGACTAGCGGGATACTACAATGAGCAGTTCTTC CASSAGDLGLAGYYNEQFF TRBV2 19 TRBJ2-1 once TRBD2
TGTGCCAGCAGAGGACTAGCGAGGCACCACGAGCAGTACTTC CASRGLARHHEQYF TRBV2 14 TRBJ2-7 NA TRBD2
TGTGCCAGCTCACCATCGGGACTGATGAACACTGAAGCTTTCTTT CASSPSGLMNTEAFF TRBV18 15 TRBJ1-1 NA NA
TGCGCCAGCAGCTGGGGGACAGGAGACTCCTACGAGCAGTACTTC CASSWGTGDSYEQYF TRBV5-1 15 TRBJ2-7 few TRBD1
TGTGCCAGCAACCTAAGGTCAACCGGGACCCTATCCTACGAGCAGTACTTC CASNLRSTGTLSYEQYF TRBV5-6 17 TRBJ2-7 NA NA
TGTGCCAGCAGACGGGAGTTCGATACGCAGTATTTT CASRREFDTQYF TRBV28 12 TRBJ2-3 NA NA
TGCGCCAGCAGCTTCGGCAGGGGAGAGGTGGAGACCCAGTACTTC CASSFGRGEVETQYF TRBV5-1 15 TRBJ2-5 NA NA
TGTGCCTGGAGTGCCCTGAATGAGCAGTTCTTC CAWSALNEQFF TRBV30 11 TRBJ2-1 many NA
TGTGCCAGCAGCTTGACAGGGTTCAATGAGCAGTTCTTC CASSLTGFNEQFF TRBV28 13 TRBJ2-1 NA TRBD1
TGTGCCAGCAGTTTACGGTCGGGGCGGAATGGCTACACCTTC CASSLRSGRNGYTF TRBV28 14 TRBJ1-2 NA NA
TGTGCCAGCAGCCCGGGCCCGCAGGGCGGGGAGCTGTTTTTT CASSPGPQGGELFF TRBV7-7 14 TRBJ2-2 NA NA
TGCGCCAGCAGTGAGTCGGGTAGGGGTGAGCAGTACTTC CASSESGRGEQYF TRBV10-1 13 TRBJ2-7 NA NA
TGTGCCAGCAGCCCCTTAGCGGGAGGCGGGGAGCTGTTTTTT CASSPLAGGGELFF TRBV7-3 14 TRBJ2-2 NA TRBD2
TGTGCCAGCAGTACAGGGAAAGGCTTCCCTGCTTTCTTT CASSTGKGFPAFF TRBV6-5 13 TRBJ1-1 once NA
TGTGCCAGCTCACCAAATATACAGACAGGGAATGGGGCCAACGTCCTGACTTTC CASSPNIQTGNGANVLTF TRBV18 18 TRBJ2-6 NA TRBD1
TGCGCCAGCAGCTCTCAAGGTTACTCCTACGAGCAGTACTTC CASSSQGYSYEQYF TRBV5-1 14 TRBJ2-7 NA NA
TGCGCCAGCAGCTTGGCCGCCGACCAAGAGACCCAGTACTTC CASSLAADQETQYF TRBV5-1 14 TRBJ2-5 NA NA
TGTGCCAGCAGCCTACCCGGGACTAGTCGCTACAATGAGCAGTTCTTC CASSLPGTSRYNEQFF TRBV28 16 TRBJ2-1 NA TRBD2
TGTGCCAGTAGTCCCACGACTAGACAGTTCCAAGAGACCCAGTACTTC CASSPTTRQFQETQYF TRBV19 16 TRBJ2-5 NA NA
TGTGCCAGCAGCGGACAGGGGGCCTGGGGGACTTACAATGAGCAGTTCTTC CASSGQGAWGTYNEQFF TRBV7-9 17 TRBJ2-1 NA TRBD1
TGCGCCAGCAGCACACGGGACCCTTCCTACAATGAGCAGTTCTTC CASSTRDPSYNEQFF TRBV5-1 15 TRBJ2-1 NA NA
TGTGCCAGCAGCGCGGGGCCAGCGCACTATGGCTACACCTTC CASSAGPAHYGYTF TRBV5-6 14 TRBJ1-2 NA NA
TGTGCCAGCAGTGGTCCTGGGGGTTGGGAGACCCAGTACTTC CASSGPGGWETQYF TRBV28 14 TRBJ2-5 NA NA
TGTGCCAGCAGTAAGCGGGCCCCTCTGGGCTACACCTTC CASSKRAPLGYTF TRBV6-5 13 TRBJ1-2 NA NA
TGTGCCAGCAGTGTTCTATTCGGAGGAAGGGGCTACACCTTC CASSVLFGGRGYTF TRBV6-1 14 TRBJ1-2 NA NA
TGTGCCAGCAGCGTAGACGGGACAGGGGAGACCCAGTACTTC CASSVDGTGETQYF TRBV9 14 TRBJ2-5 NA TRBD1
TGCGCCAGCAGCTTGGGTTACGAGCAGTACTTC CASSLGYEQYF TRBV5-1 11 TRBJ2-7 NA NA
TGTGCCAGCAAAAGTTCTGGGACAGGGAATCAGCCCCAGCATTTT CASKSSGTGNQPQHF TRBV27 15 TRBJ1-5 NA TRBD1
TGTGCCAGCAGCTTTTCAATCACCGGGGAGCTGTTTTTT CASSFSITGELFF TRBV7-9 13 TRBJ2-2 NA NA
TGTGCCTGGGGACCTGGGGGAGGGCGCGAGCAGTACTTC CAWGPGGGREQYF TRBV30 13 TRBJ2-7 NA TRBD2
TGTGCCAGCAGTTTGACAGGGGTCGCTCAGCCCCAGCATTTT CASSLTGVAQPQHF TRBV6-5 14 TRBJ1-5 NA TRBD1
TGCAGTGCCGCCACCCCGCGCGAGCAGTACTTC CSAATPREQYF TRBV20-1 11 TRBJ2-7 few NA
TGTGCCAGCAGCCGACAGGGCAAGGGGAATGAGCAGTTCTTC CASSRQGKGNEQFF TRBV2 14 TRBJ2-1 NA TRBD1
TGTGCCAGCAGCTTAGAAATGCCGGCAAAAGCTTTCTTT CASSLEMPAKAFF TRBV7-8 13 TRBJ1-1 few NA
TGTGCCAGCAGTGAAGGTTATCTAGGGGAACCCCACATTCAGTACTTC CASSEGYLGEPHIQYF TRBV6-1 16 TRBJ2-4 NA NA
TGTGCCAGCAGCCCCCGTGGGGAGGGGATATACGAGCAGTACTTC CASSPRGEGIYEQYF TRBV5-6 15 TRBJ2-7 NA TRBD2
TGTGCCAGCAGCTCTTGGACTAGCGGGAGGGCCGGTCGGCAGTTCTTC CASSSWTSGRAGRQFF TRBV7-2 16 TRBJ2-1 NA TRBD2
TGTGCCAGCACTTTGAGCTCACATGGCTACACCTTC CASTLSSHGYTF TRBV6-1 12 TRBJ1-2 few NA
TGTGCCAGCACCCGTGGGTCGGTAGCGGGAGATACGCAGTATTTT CASTRGSVAGDTQYF TRBV7-9 15 TRBJ2-3 NA TRBD2
TGTGCCTGGAGCAGTTGGGGACAGGGAAACAATCAGCCCCAGCATTTT CAWSSWGQGNNQPQHF TRBV30 16 TRBJ1-5 NA TRBD1